Listed below are T cell receptor beta chains from one sample, sequenced in a study of CD8+ T cells in alopecia areata. Generated by immunoSEQ multiplex PCR, the TCRdb table keeps only in-frame clones and is missing some. Among about 180,000 clones listed, 63% were seen once. The sample consisted of CD4+ T cells sorted from blood, taken at week 0. Every receptor here comes from a human donor with alopecia areata. CDR3s include the opening cysteine and the closing phenylalanine or tryptophan. The D gene is left open where the match is weak. Clone size is stated in some rows and not others, as once, few, many or a class when expanded.

CDR3,DNA,J,V,D,size
CASSYADPNSPLHF,TGTGCCAGCAGTTACGCGGACCCTAATTCACCCCTCCACTTT,TRBJ1-6,TRBV6-5,NA,few
CAWSVRPLVAEAFF,TGTGCCTGGAGTGTACGGCCGCTGGTGGCTGAAGCTTTCTTT,TRBJ1-1,TRBV30,NA,once
CAWSVSGTGNQPQHF,TGTGCCTGGAGTGTGTCCGGGACAGGGAATCAGCCCCAGCATTTT,TRBJ1-5,TRBV30,TRBD1,NA
CASSENEQFF,TGTGCCAGCAGCGAGAATGAGCAGTTCTTC,TRBJ2-1,TRBV25-1,NA,NA
CASSLAGAKQETQYF,TGTGCCAGCAGCTTAGCAGGGGCAAAACAAGAGACCCAGTACTTC,TRBJ2-5,TRBV11-2,NA,NA
CASSLGAGALDTQYF,TGTGCCAGCAGCTTAGGAGCGGGGGCCTTAGATACGCAGTATTTT,TRBJ2-3,TRBV11-2,TRBD2,NA
CSAGEGLAGNEQFF,TGCAGCGCGGGAGAGGGACTAGCTGGCAATGAGCAGTTCTTC,TRBJ2-1,TRBV29-1,TRBD2,few
CSGRQVRHNEQFF,TGCAGCGGGAGACAGGTCCGCCACAATGAGCAGTTCTTC,TRBJ2-1,TRBV29-1,NA,few
CASSLGLAGGLGTGELFF,TGCGCCAGCAGCCTCGGACTAGCGGGGGGGCTCGGCACCGGGGAGCTGTTTTTT,TRBJ2-2,TRBV5-1,TRBD2,few
CSVDVWQGDGYTF,TGCAGCGTTGATGTTTGGCAGGGAGATGGCTACACCTTC,TRBJ1-2,TRBV29-1,NA,NA
CSVKPGNTQYF,TGCAGTGTTAAACCGGGGAATACGCAGTATTTT,TRBJ2-3,TRBV20-1,NA,NA
CAWERGSGANVLTF,TGTGCCTGGGAGAGGGGCTCTGGGGCCAACGTCCTGACTTTC,TRBJ2-6,TRBV30,NA,NA
CASSLGGGYGYTF,TGTGCCAGCAGTTTGGGGGGCGGCTATGGCTACACCTTC,TRBJ1-2,TRBV27,NA,NA
CASSLGGAPNNEQFF,TGTGCCAGCAGCTTAGGGGGGGCTCCTAACAATGAGCAGTTCTTC,TRBJ2-1,TRBV7-2,NA,NA
CASSEGLGSNQPQHF,TGTGCCAGCAGCGAAGGGTTGGGGAGCAATCAGCCCCAGCATTTT,TRBJ1-5,TRBV9,NA,NA
CAWSVPGQGSQPQHF,TGTGCCTGGAGTGTACCAGGGCAGGGGAGTCAGCCCCAGCATTTT,TRBJ1-5,TRBV30,NA,once
CASRPTGTPGQYF,TGTGCCAGCAGGCCTACAGGGACACCCGGGCAGTACTTC,TRBJ2-7,TRBV14,NA,NA
CSVEHAGANVLTF,TGCAGCGTTGAACACGCTGGGGCCAACGTCCTGACTTTC,TRBJ2-6,TRBV29-1,NA,NA
CSASKGGSNTGELFF,TGCAGCGCTAGTAAGGGTGGGAGCAACACCGGGGAGCTGTTTTTT,TRBJ2-2,TRBV29-1,NA,NA
CATSRGYEQYF,TGTGCCACCAGCAGAGGTTACGAGCAGTACTTC,TRBJ2-7,TRBV15,NA,NA
CASSQGLGLDEQYF,TGCGCCAGCAGCCAAGGACTAGGCCTGGACGAGCAGTACTTC,TRBJ2-7,TRBV4-3,NA,NA
CAWRGGDNQPQHF,TGTGCCTGGCGAGGGGGTGACAATCAGCCCCAGCATTTT,TRBJ1-5,TRBV30,NA,NA